Described below is a single T cell receptor beta chain sequence and its context. Its antigen target is currently unknown. Base qualities are not provided; no much larger clone lies one nucleotide away. The record originates from a study of blood T cell repertoires in COVID-19 (dated by TCRdb to the early 2020s). About the study as a whole: Collaborator samples came from the United States, Italy and Spain and covered acute and convalescent phases of COVID-19. The prospective study material was composed of cDNA or gDNA derived from T cells, B-cell-depleted T cells, or PBMCs. Deeply sampled blood TCRbeta repertoires from subjects exposed to, actively infected with, or recovered from COVID-19 were included in the dataset. A freely available public database, intended as a resource for researchers studying the immune response to SARS-CoV-2, is where the repertoires were released. The samples were drawn from the first 160 participants of the ongoing ImmuneRACE study and from 1,254 subjects provided by 6 global collaborators. Nearly every sample came with metadata listing a de-identified subject ID, COVID-19 status, age in years and sex. Where available, HLA class I and class II types were obtained from metadata supplied by the sample provider rather than from assay-based typing.

CDR1 and CDR2 (SGHVS, FQNEAQ) derive from the germline V gene. V drops 8 bases and J drops 1 base, leaving 11 bases in between. The CDR3 holds 13 amino acids from the cysteine to the phenylalanine. The sequence is cut down to CDR3 DNA, 39 bases in frame from base 1. TCRbeta CDR3 regions were amplified from genomic DNA using the immunoSEQ Assay, a bias-controlled multiplex PCR. As for the authors' bioinformatics: The number of nucleated cells in each sample was estimated from the amplification of reference gene primers within the assay. Sequence reads were collapsed and filtered to measure the absolute abundance of every unique TCRbeta CDR3 rearrangement. Productive Simpson clonality was computed per sample as the square root of Simpson's diversity index over productive rearrangements. The clones in this table, taken by TCRdb from immuneACCESS, are in-frame only. Not every clone is retained; where verified, under half of the shortfall comes from an unresolved V gene, and the cause of the rest is unknown. V and J calls and clone size are as listed in that table; D and trimming were resolved from the DNA. The sample records about 210,000 clones, 89% of which are singletons. The top ten constitute about 5% of the sample.

The collaborating institutions used their own protocols to collect whole blood in K2EDTA tubes. For TCRbeta analysis, collaborators shipped samples as frozen whole blood, isolated PBMCs, or DNA extracted from either of those sample types. Points the paper makes about the study in general: Clinical and demographic metadata were provided uncurated, with the amount varying by source and participant.

Specimen: peripheral blood. The sequence joins TRBV7-8 to TRBJ1-1; a tentative D match to TRBD1 spans 6 bases. The receptor comes from a woman in her forties with acute or convalescent COVID-19. The bases read TGTGCCAGCCCAGGGGACGGGAACACTGAAGCTTTCTTT. This encodes CASPGDGNTEAFF.